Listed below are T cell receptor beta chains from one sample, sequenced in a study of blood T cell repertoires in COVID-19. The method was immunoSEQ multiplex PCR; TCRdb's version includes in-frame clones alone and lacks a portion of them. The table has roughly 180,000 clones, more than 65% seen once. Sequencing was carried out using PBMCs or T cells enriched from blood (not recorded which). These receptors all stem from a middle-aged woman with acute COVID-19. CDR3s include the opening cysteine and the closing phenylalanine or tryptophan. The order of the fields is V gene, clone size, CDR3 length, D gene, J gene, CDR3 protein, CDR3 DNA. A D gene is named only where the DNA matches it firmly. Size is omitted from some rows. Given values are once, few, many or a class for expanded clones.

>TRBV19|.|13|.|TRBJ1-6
CASRTGTISPLHF
TGTGCCAGTAGGACAGGAACTATATCACCCCTCCACTTT
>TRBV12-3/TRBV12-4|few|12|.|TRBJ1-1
CASQEMNTEAFF
TGTGCCAGCCAGGAAATGAACACTGAAGCTTTCTTT
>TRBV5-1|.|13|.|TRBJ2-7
CASSLGDPYEQYF
TGCGCCAGCAGCTTAGGGGATCCCTACGAGCAGTACTTC
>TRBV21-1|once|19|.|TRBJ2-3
CASSKFQTGLAGNTDTQYF
TGTGCCAGCAGCAAATTTCAGACCGGACTAGCGGGAAACACAGATACGCAGTATTTT
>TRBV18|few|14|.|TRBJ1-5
CASSPTDSNQPQHF
TGTGCCAGCTCACCAACAGATAGCAATCAGCCCCAGCATTTT
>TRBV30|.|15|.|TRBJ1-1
CAWRPVGYTGTEAFF
TGTGCCTGGAGACCTGTTGGGTATACGGGGACTGAAGCTTTCTTT
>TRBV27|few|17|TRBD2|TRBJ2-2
CASRPTSGDPNTGELFF
TGTGCCAGCCGCCCTACTAGCGGAGACCCAAACACCGGGGAGCTGTTTTTT
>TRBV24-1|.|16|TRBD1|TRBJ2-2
CATSGGDRGRAGELFF
TGTGCCACCAGTGGGGGGGACAGGGGGCGAGCCGGGGAGCTGTTTTTT
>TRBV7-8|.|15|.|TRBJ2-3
CASSLEGSSTDTQYF
TGTGCCAGCAGCTTAGAGGGGTCTAGCACAGATACGCAGTATTTT
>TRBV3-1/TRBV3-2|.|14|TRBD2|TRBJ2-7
CASSQGLVRHEQYF
TGTGCCAGCAGCCAGGGACTAGTCCGGCACGAGCAGTACTTC
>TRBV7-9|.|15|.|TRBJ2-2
CASSLRGGPTGELFF
TGTGCCAGCAGCTTAAGAGGAGGACCCACCGGGGAGCTGTTTTTT
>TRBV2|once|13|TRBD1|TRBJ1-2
CASRALTGNGYTF
TGTGCCAGCAGGGCCTTGACAGGGAACGGCTACACCTTC
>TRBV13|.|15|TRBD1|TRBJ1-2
CASSLRGQGNYGYTF
TGTGCCAGCAGCTTAAGGGGACAGGGAAACTATGGCTACACCTTC
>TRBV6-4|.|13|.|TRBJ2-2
CASSDTNTGELFF
TGTGCCAGCAGTGACACTAACACCGGGGAGCTGTTTTTT
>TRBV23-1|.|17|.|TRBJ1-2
CAIRGGPLVKANYGYTF
TGCGCCATCCGCGGCGGCCCACTTGTCAAAGCTAACTATGGCTACACCTTC
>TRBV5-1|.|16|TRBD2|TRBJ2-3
CASSLAVAGDTDTQYF
TGCGCCAGCAGCTTGGCCGTAGCGGGAGACACAGATACGCAGTATTTT
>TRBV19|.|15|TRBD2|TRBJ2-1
CASSSGSLTYNEQFF
TGTGCCAGTTCTAGCGGGAGTCTTACCTACAATGAGCAGTTCTTC
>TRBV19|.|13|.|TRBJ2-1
CASSISSETLQFF
TGTGCCAGTAGTATATCTAGCGAAACTTTGCAGTTCTTC
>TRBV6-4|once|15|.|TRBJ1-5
CASSDSRQYNQPQHF
TGTGCCAGCAGTGACTCGAGGCAGTACAATCAGCCCCAGCATTTT
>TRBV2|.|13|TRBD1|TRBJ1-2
CASSSTGDYGYTF
TGTGCCAGCAGTAGTACAGGGGACTATGGCTACACCTTC
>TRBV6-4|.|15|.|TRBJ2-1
CASSARGGDYNEQFF
TGTGCCAGCAGTGCGAGGGGGGGAGACTACAATGAGCAGTTCTTC
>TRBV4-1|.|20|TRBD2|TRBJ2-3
CASSQDLTRPSGRPRDTQYF
TGCGCCAGCAGCCAAGATCTTACCAGGCCTAGCGGGAGGCCCAGGGATACGCAGTATTTT
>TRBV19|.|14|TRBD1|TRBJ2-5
CASSSNRGLETQYF
TGTGCCAGTAGCAGCAACAGGGGGCTGGAGACCCAGTACTTC
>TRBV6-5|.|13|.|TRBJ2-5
CASSFRVKETQYF
TGTGCCAGCAGTTTCCGCGTGAAAGAGACCCAGTACTTC
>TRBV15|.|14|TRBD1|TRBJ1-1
CATSKQGMNTEAFF
TGTGCCACCAGTAAACAGGGGATGAACACTGAAGCTTTCTTT
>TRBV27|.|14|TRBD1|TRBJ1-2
CASSRDSFSYGYTF
TGTGCCAGCAGTCGGGACAGCTTCTCCTATGGCTACACCTTC
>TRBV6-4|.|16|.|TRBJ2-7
CASTQLGGSPQYEQYF
TGTGCCAGCACCCAATTGGGGGGTTCCCCCCAATACGAGCAGTACTTC
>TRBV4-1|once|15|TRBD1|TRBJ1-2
CASSQVTGTGFGYTF
TGCGCCAGCAGCCAAGTAACCGGGACAGGGTTTGGCTACACCTTC
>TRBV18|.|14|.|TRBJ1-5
CASSPTDSNQPQHF
TGTGCCAGCTCACCGACAGATAGCAATCAGCCCCAGCATTTT
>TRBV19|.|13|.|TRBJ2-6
CASTPRGANVLTF
TGTGCCAGTACCCCCCGGGGGGCCAACGTCCTGACTTTC
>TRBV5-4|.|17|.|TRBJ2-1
CASSWSRGGGRRDEQFF
TGTGCCAGCAGCTGGAGCCGAGGGGGCGGGAGGAGGGATGAGCAGTTCTTC
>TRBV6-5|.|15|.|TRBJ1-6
CASSYEGIRNSPLHF
TGTGCCAGCAGTTACGAGGGTATAAGGAATTCACCCCTCCACTTT
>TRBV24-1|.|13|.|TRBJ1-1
CATSDFLYTEAFF
TGTGCCACCAGTGATTTTCTCTACACTGAAGCTTTCTTT
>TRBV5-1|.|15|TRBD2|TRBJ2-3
CASSPPSGGPDTQYF
TGCGCCAGCAGCCCCCCTAGCGGGGGCCCAGATACGCAGTATTTT
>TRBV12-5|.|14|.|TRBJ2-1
CASGLGLALGEQFF
TGTGCTAGTGGTTTGGGGCTAGCTTTGGGGGAGCAGTTCTTC
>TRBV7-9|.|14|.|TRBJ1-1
CASSFLGSNTEAFF
TGTGCCAGCAGCTTCCTAGGTAGCAACACTGAAGCTTTCTTT
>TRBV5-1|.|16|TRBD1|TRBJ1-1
CASSLDRGLRNTEAFF
TGCGCCAGCAGCTTGGACAGGGGGCTGAGGAACACTGAAGCTTTCTTT
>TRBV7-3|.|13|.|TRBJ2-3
CASSWASTDTQYF
TGTGCCAGCAGCTGGGCTAGCACAGATACGCAGTATTTT
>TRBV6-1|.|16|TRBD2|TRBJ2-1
CASSEGAGGIYNEQFF
TGTGCCAGCAGTGAAGGGGCGGGAGGGATCTACAATGAGCAGTTCTTC
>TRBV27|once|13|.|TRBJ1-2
CASSIDRFYGYTF
TGTGCCAGCAGTATCGACAGATTCTATGGCTACACCTTC
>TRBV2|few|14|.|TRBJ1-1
CASSEVVRRIEAFF
TGTGCCAGCAGTGAAGTTGTTAGGAGAATTGAAGCTTTCTTT
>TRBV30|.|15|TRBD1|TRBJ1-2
CAWTSLPGGEDGYTF
TGTGCCTGGACTTCCCTGCCAGGGGGCGAGGACGGCTACACCTTC
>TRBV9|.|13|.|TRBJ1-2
CASSVEGDYGYTF
TGTGCCAGCAGCGTAGAAGGGGACTATGGCTACACCTTC
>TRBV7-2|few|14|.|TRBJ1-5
CASSPPGSNQPQHF
TGTGCCAGCAGCCCGCCGGGAAGCAATCAGCCCCAGCATTTT
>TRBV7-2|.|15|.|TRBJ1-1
CASSLAQVGGTEAFF
TGTGCCAGCAGCTTAGCGCAGGTCGGGGGCACTGAAGCTTTCTTT
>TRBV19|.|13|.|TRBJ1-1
CASSIDRGAEAFF
TGTGCCAGTAGTATAGATAGGGGCGCTGAAGCTTTCTTT
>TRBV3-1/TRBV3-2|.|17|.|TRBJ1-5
CASSQARPDRSNQPQHF
TGTGCCAGCAGCCAAGCCCGTCCGGACAGAAGCAATCAGCCCCAGCATTTT
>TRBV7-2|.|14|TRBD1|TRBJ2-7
CASSLGTGNYEQYF
TGTGCCAGCAGCTTGGGGACAGGAAACTACGAGCAGTACTTC
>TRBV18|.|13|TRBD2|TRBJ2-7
CASSSTGTTEQYF
TGTGCCAGCTCATCGACCGGGACTACCGAGCAGTACTTC
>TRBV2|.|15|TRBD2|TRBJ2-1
CASSPGTSGRDEQFF
TGTGCCAGCAGCCCCGGGACTAGCGGGAGAGATGAGCAGTTCTTC
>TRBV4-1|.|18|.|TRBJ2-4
CASSQGGRGRVSQNIQYF
TGCGCCAGCAGCCAGGGGGGAAGGGGCAGGGTGTCTCAAAACATTCAGTACTTC
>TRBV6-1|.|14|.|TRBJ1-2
CASSEAGGGQGYTF
TGTGCCAGCAGTGAAGCTGGGGGCGGCCAGGGCTACACCTTC
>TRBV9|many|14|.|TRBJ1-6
CASSVEDSMSPLHF
TGTGCCAGCAGCGTAGAGGACAGTATGTCACCCCTCCACTTT